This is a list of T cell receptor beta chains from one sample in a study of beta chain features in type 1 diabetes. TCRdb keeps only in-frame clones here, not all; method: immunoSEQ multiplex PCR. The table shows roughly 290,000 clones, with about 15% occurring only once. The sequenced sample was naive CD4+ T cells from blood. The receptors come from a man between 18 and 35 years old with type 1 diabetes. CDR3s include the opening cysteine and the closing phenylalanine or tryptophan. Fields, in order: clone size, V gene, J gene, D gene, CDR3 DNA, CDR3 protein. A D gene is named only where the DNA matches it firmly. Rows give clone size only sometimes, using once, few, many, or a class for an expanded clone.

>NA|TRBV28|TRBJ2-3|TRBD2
TGTGCCAGCAGTTTTCTTCTAGCGGGGGGGCAGGCAGATACGCAGTATTTT
CASSFLLAGGQADTQYF
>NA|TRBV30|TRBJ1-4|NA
TGTGCCTGGAGTGTGGCCGGGTTTGGAAAACTGTTTTTT
CAWSVAGFGKLFF
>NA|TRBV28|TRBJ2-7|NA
TGTGCCAGCAGTTTAATGACAGGATCCTACGAGCAGTACTTC
CASSLMTGSYEQYF
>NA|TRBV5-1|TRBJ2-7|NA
TGCGCCAGCAGCCCGAGTGAAGTAGTCGACGAGCAGTACTTC
CASSPSEVVDEQYF
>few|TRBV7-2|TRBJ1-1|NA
TGTGCCAGCAGCTTAGTGGGGGGGGCGAACACTGAAGCTTTCTTT
CASSLVGGANTEAFF
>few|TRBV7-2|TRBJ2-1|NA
TGTGCCAGCAGCTTCGGGTACACTGAGCAGTTCTTC
CASSFGYTEQFF
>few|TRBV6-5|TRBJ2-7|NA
TGTGCCAGCAGTCTGGTGGCTTCCTACGAGCAGTACTTC
CASSLVASYEQYF
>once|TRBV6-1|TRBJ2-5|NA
TGTGCCAGTCGGGACTTTGTTCGGGAGACCCAGTACTTC
CASRDFVRETQYF
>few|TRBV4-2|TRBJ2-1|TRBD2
TGTGCCAGCAGCCAACGAATCAGGACTAGCGGGATTTACGATGAGCAGTTCTTC
CASSQRIRTSGIYDEQFF
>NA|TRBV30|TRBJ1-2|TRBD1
TGTGCCTGGAGACGAAAACAGGGGGACAGGGGGCTTGGCTACACCTTC
CAWRRKQGDRGLGYTF
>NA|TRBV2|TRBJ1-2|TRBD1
TGTGCCAGCAGCGAACGCCGGGACAGGGTAGTTATTGGCTACACCTTC
CASSERRDRVVIGYTF
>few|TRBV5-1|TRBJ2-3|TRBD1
TGCGCCAGCAGCCCGGGACAGGGTTGGGATACGCAGTATTTT
CASSPGQGWDTQYF
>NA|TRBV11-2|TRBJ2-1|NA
TGTGCCAGCAGCTTAGATTTCGGGAGCTTCTACAATGAGCAGTTCTTC
CASSLDFGSFYNEQFF
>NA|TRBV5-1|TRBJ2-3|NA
TGCGCCAGCAGCTTGGGCGGGGTTAGCACAGATACGCAGTATTTT
CASSLGGVSTDTQYF
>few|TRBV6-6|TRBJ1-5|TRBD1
TGTGCCAGCAGTTACTCGGGACAGGGTAATCAGCCCCAGCATTTT
CASSYSGQGNQPQHF
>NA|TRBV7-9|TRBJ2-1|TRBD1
TGTGCCAGCAGCCCAGATCGAAGAGACAGGGCAGGCTCCTACAATGAGCAGTTCTTC
CASSPDRRDRAGSYNEQFF
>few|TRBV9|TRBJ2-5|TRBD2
TGTGCCAGCAGCGTAGGTGTAGCGGGGGGCCAAGAGACCCAGTACTTC
CASSVGVAGGQETQYF
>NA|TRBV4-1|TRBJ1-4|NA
TGCGCCAGCAGCCAAACCGGGACTAGCGGTGAAAAACTGTTTTTT
CASSQTGTSGEKLFF
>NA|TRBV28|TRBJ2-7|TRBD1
TGTGCCAGCAGTCCGCGGACAGGGGGCAGCGAGCAGTACTTC
CASSPRTGGSEQYF
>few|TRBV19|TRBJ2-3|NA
TGTGCCAGTAGGAGACAGGAGAGCACAGATACGCAGTATTTT
CASRRQESTDTQYF
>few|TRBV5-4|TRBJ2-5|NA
TGTGCCAGCAGCTTGGAGGAGGGGAGGGAGACCCAGTACTTC
CASSLEEGRETQYF
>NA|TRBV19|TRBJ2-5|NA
TGTGCCAGTAGTATAAGGGGGGAGACCCAGTACTTC
CASSIRGETQYF
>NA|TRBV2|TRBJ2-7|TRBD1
TGTGCCAGCAGGCCGGGACAGGGCTCCCACGAGCAGTACTTC
CASRPGQGSHEQYF